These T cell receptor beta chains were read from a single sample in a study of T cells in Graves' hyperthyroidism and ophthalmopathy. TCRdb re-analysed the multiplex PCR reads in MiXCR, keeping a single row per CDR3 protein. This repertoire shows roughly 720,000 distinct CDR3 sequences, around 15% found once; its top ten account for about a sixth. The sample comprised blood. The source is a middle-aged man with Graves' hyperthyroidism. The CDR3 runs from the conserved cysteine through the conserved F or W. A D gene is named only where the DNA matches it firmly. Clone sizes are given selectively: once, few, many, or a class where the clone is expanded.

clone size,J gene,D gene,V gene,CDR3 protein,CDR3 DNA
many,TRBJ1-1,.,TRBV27,CASSLVPGSGTEAFF,TGTGCCAGCAGTTTAGTCCCCGGTTCCGGCACTGAAGCTTTCTTT
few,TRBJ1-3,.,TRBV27,CASSLRREGNTIYF,TGTGCCAGCAGTTTACGGCGGGAGGGAAACACCATATATTTT
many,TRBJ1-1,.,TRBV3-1,CASSQLLQGTEAFF,TGTGCCAGCAGCCAGCTTCTGCAGGGCACTGAAGCTTTCTTT
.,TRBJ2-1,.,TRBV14,CASSQDRANYINNEQFF,TGTGCCAGCAGCCAAGATCGGGCTAACTATATAAACAATGAGCAGTTCTTC
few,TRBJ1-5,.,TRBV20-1,CSARVQVQSNQPQHF,TGCAGTGCTAGAGTTCAGGTTCAAAGCAATCAGCCCCAGCATTTT
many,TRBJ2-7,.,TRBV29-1,CSAAGPTSYEQYF,TGCAGCGCCGCGGGACCAACATCCTACGAGCAGTACTTC
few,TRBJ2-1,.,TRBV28,CASRYPGPNYNEQFF,TGTGCCAGCAGATATCCGGGGCCAAACTACAATGAGCAGTTCTTC
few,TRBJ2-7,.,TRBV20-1,CSALDGSSYEQYF,TGCAGTGCTCTAGACGGGAGCTCCTACGAGCAGTACTTC
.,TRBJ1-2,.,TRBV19,CASRTVGAEGYTF,TGTGCCAGTAGGACGGTAGGGGCAGAAGGCTACACCTTC
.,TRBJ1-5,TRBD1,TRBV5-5,CASSPDRGEGQPQHF,TGTGCCAGCAGCCCAGACAGGGGTGAGGGACAGCCCCAGCATTTT